These 27 T cell receptor beta chains were sequenced from one sample in a study of PD-L1 blockade in urothelial cancer. Sequenced by immunoSEQ multiplex PCR; TCRdb stores in-frame clones only, minus some. The table records approximately 93,000 clones, around four fifths of them present only once. Time point reported: peripheral blood 6 weeks after treatment start. Sequencing used PBMCs, obtained around atezolizumab (anti-PD-L1) treatment. The source of these receptors is a man aged 70 or older with urothelial cancer.

V and J are TRBV6-5 and TRBJ2-5; D gene uncertain. The length of the CDR3 is 15 residues. V was cut by 0 bases and J by 1 base, with 9 bases left in between. From germline, CDR1 is MNHEY and CDR2 SVGAGI. CDR3 sequence (DNA): TGTGCCAGCAGTTACTCGATGCGTTTCCAAGAGACCCAGTACTTC. Translated, it gives CASSYSMRFQETQYF.

This clone was recorded a few times. The same CDR3 can be traced to other DNA sequences in this sample. The rearrangement links TRBV7-6 to TRBJ2-5; the D is unclear. The CDR3 is made up of 13 amino acids. Per the germline V gene, CDR1 is SGHVS and CDR2 is FNYEAQ. V lost 2 bases to trimming and J lost 2 bases, with 6 bases between them. CDR3 nucleotide sequence: TGTGCCAGCAGCTTACGCGTACAAGAGACCCAGTACTTC. Protein product: CASSLRVQETQYF. The full variable domain, its missing parts supplied by reference TRBV7-6 and TRBJ2-5, is GAGVSQSPRYKVTKRGQDVALRCDPISGHVSLYWYRQALGQGPEFLTYFNYEAQQDKSGLPNDRFSAERPEGSISTLTIQRTEQRDSAMYRCASSLRVQETQYFGPGTRLLVL.

This clone showed up just a few times. The V call is TRBV28, the J call TRBJ2-7, with D perhaps TRBD2 (5 bases). Trimming removed 2 bases from V and 4 bases from J, with 15 bases in between. Germline CDR1 reads MDHEN; CDR2 reads SYDVKM. CDR3 length: 15 amino acids. The CDR3 protein is CASSLAGGGRYEQYF. In DNA form, the CDR3 reads TGTGCCAGCAGTTTAGCAGGAGGAGGACGATACGAGCAGTACTTC. The full variable domain, its missing parts supplied by reference TRBV28 and TRBJ2-7, is DVKVTQSSRYLVKRTGEKVFLECVQDMDHENMFWYRQDPGLGLRLIYFSYDVKMKEKGDIPEGYSVSREKKERFSLILESASTNQTSMYLCASSLAGGGRYEQYFGPGTRLTVT.

The rearrangement links TRBV5-4 to TRBJ1-2; D is undetermined. V was trimmed by 2 bases and J by 4 bases, leaving 12 bases between them. The length of the CDR3 is 14 residues. Germline-derived CDR1 and CDR2 are SGHNT and YYREEE (reference sequence). CDR3 amino acids: CASSLSQASYGYTF. The CDR3 DNA follows: TGTGCCAGCAGCTTAAGTCAGGCCTCCTATGGCTACACCTTC.

The chain recombines TRBV7-6 with TRBJ2-7; the D gene is possibly TRBD2 (6 bases). Per germline, CDR1 SGHVS and CDR2 FNYEAQ. With 4 bases removed from V and 4 bases from J, the gap between germline ends came to 11 bases. The CDR3 loop spans 13 amino acids. This chain's CDR3 is CASSSQEGYEQYF. The CDR3 coding sequence is TGTGCCAGCAGCTCCCAGGAGGGGTACGAGCAGTACTTC.

This clone has a handful of counts. The chain couples TRBV7-6 to TRBJ2-7; TRBD1 matches 11 bases. Trimming took 5 bases from V and 4 from J; bases not matched to a gene: 4. CDR1 and CDR2 from the germline V gene are SGHVS and FNYEAQ. There are 14 residues in the CDR3. The CDR3 here is CASSRGQGGYEQYF. CDR3 coding DNA: TGTGCCAGCAGCAGGGGACAGGGGGGATACGAGCAGTACTTC.

The V and J genes are TRBV2 and TRBJ2-7; tentative D call: TRBD1 (7 bases). Germline loops: CDR1 SNHLY, CDR2 FYNNEI. This CDR3 is 16 amino acids long. The ends were cut back, 1 base at V and 2 bases at J, with 15 bases in the middle. CDR3 nucleotides: TGTGCCAGCAGTGAAGACGGGGGACAGTCAGCCTACGAGCAGTACTTC. Protein: CASSEDGGQSAYEQYF.

The chain recombines TRBV4-2 with TRBJ1-6, with D maybe TRBD1 (5 bases). V lost 0 bases to trimming and J lost 7 bases, with 19 bases between them. CDR1 LGHNA and CDR2 YNFKEQ come from the germline V gene. The CDR3 has 18 amino acids. CDR3 DNA: TGTGCCAGCAGCCAAGATCGGGCAGGGTGGGTCCAGAATTCACCCCTCCACTTT. It translates to CASSQDRAGWVQNSPLHF.

For the CDR3, the DNA is TGTGCCAGCAGCCAAAGGGGAGCGGGAAGCACAGATACGCAGTATTTT. Amino acids: CASSQRGAGSTDTQYF. J is TRBJ2-3 and V is TRBV7-3; 7 nucleotides match TRBD2. This CDR3 has 16 amino acids. After removal of 5 bases from V and 0 bases from J, the junction contained 8 bases not matched to a gene. Germline V gene data show CDR1 as SGHTA and CDR2 as FQGTGA. The full variable domain, completed using reference TRBV7-3 and TRBJ2-3, is GAGVSQTPSNKVTEKGKYVELRCDPISGHTALYWYRQSLGQGPEFLIYFQGTGAADDSGLPNDRFFAVRPEGSVSTLKIQRTERGDSAVYLCASSQRGAGSTDTQYFGPGTRLTVL.

The rearrangement links TRBV19 to TRBJ1-5; D is perhaps TRBD1 (6 bases). CDR1 is LNHDA, CDR2 SQIVND, per germline (reference sequence). The CDR3 is 16 amino acids. Trimming left V 8 bases short and J 0 bases short, with 17 bases between. The CDR3 loop is CASGGVGEYSNQPQHF. The CDR3 bases are TGTGCCAGTGGGGGCGTTGGGGAGTATAGCAATCAGCCCCAGCATTTT.

The chain couples TRBV9 to TRBJ2-2, with a tentative D call TRBD2 (5 bases). This CDR3 contains 17 residues. V lost 3 bases and J lost 3, with 18 bases in between. Germline V lookup: CDR1 SGDLS, CDR2 YYNGEE. DNA of the CDR3: TGTGCCAGCAGCGCCTCTGAAGGGAGTGTGTACACCGGGGAGCTGTTTTTT. Amino acid sequence: CASSASEGSVYTGELFF.

This clone was detected only a few times. The chain carries TRBV2 and TRBJ2-6; D is possibly TRBD2 (5 bases). The V gene's germline CDR1 is SNHLY and CDR2 FYNNEI. Trimming removed 4 bases at V and 0 bases at J, with 10 bases between. The CDR3 covers 16 residues. In DNA, the CDR3 is TGTGCCAGCAGTGTGGGAGTTAACTCTGGGGCCAACGTCCTGACTTTC. This gives the protein CASSVGVNSGANVLTF.

V gene TRBV4-1 combines with J gene TRBJ2-2; D is possibly TRBD1 (6 bases). This CDR3 region has 18 residues. Germline V gene lookup returns CDR1 MGHRA and CDR2 YSYEKL. V gave up 0 bases and J gave up 0 bases, with 14 bases separating them. The CDR3 bases are TGCGCCAGCAGCCAAGATGGGTGGGCAGGGGCGAACACCGGGGAGCTGTTTTTT. This sequence encodes CASSQDGWAGANTGELFF.

V gene TRBV5-6 combines with J gene TRBJ2-3, with 8 bases identical to TRBD1. Germline CDR1 SGHDT, CDR2 YYEEEE. The trim removed 6 bases at V and 0 bases at J, leaving 9 bases unmatched. This CDR3 has 16 residues. The DNA for the CDR3 is TGTGCCAGCACCCCTCAGGGGGCTGCAAGCACAGATACGCAGTATTTT. This translates into CASTPQGAASTDTQYF.

This chain connects TRBV2 to TRBJ2-6; TRBD1 agrees at 10 bases. With V trimmed by 6 bases and J by 4 bases, 9 bases remained unmatched. Looked up from germline, CDR1 is SNHLY and CDR2 is FYNNEI. The CDR3 contains 17 residues. The chain's CDR3 is CASRSGTGADGANVLTF. CDR3 coding DNA: TGTGCCAGCAGGTCCGGGACAGGGGCGGACGGGGCCAACGTCCTGACTTTC.

CDR3 loop: CASSRRNVETTIYF. CDR3 DNA: TGTGCCAGTAGTCGGCGGAACGTCGAAACGACCATATATTTT. This chain connects TRBV19 to TRBJ1-3, with D uncertain. Germline CDR1 is LNHDA and CDR2 is SQIVND (reference sequence). CDR3 size: 14 residues. The V end was cut by 5 bases, the J end by 10 bases, with 18 bases between.

The chain employs TRBV7-6 and TRBJ2-3; tentative D call: TRBD2 (5 bases). Germline assignment: CDR1 SGHVS and CDR2 FNYEAQ. CDR3 length: 13 amino acids. Trimming left V 2 bases short and J 6 bases short, with 9 bases between. CDR3 sequence reads: CASSLSSRDTQYF. The CDR3 bases are TGTGCCAGCAGCTTATCTAGCCGCGATACGCAGTATTTT.

CDR3 protein: CASSRQPFNYGYTF. Written as DNA, the CDR3 is TGTGCCAGCAGCCGACAGCCCTTTAACTATGGCTACACCTTC. The chain uses TRBV6-6 and TRBJ1-2; tentatively, D is TRBD1 (5 bases). CDR1 is MNHNY, CDR2 SVGAGI, per germline (reference sequence). V was trimmed by 6 bases and J by 1 base, leaving 12 bases between them. This CDR3 spans 14 amino acids.

The chain recombines TRBV2 with TRBJ2-7, with TRBD1 matching over 7 bases. The trim removed 6 bases at V and 0 bases at J, leaving 2 bases unmatched. In germline, CDR1 is SNHLY, CDR2 FYNNEI. CDR3 length: 13 amino acids. Here the CDR3 reads CASRDRASYEQYF. The CDR3 coding sequence is TGTGCCAGCAGAGACAGGGCCTCCTACGAGCAGTACTTC.

The chain combines TRBV7-2 with TRBJ1-2, with TRBD1 identical over 9 bases. Per the germline V gene, CDR1 is SGHTA and CDR2 is FQGNSA. The CDR3 extends over 15 amino acids. Trimming cost V 6 bases and J 6 bases; bases outside gene matches: 11. Written as DNA, the CDR3 is TGTGCCAGCAGTTTTAATAACAGGGGGCTCGATGGCTACACCTTC. It translates to CASSFNNRGLDGYTF.

This clone came up once. The chain combines TRBV2 with TRBJ1-1; D gene uncertain. V lost 1 base, J lost 2 bases, and 8 bases lay in between. Germline-derived CDR1 and CDR2 are SNHLY and FYNNEI. The CDR3 is made up of 14 amino acids. The CDR3 DNA reads as TGTGCCAGCAGTGAAGTACCAGGCAACACTGAAGCTTTCTTT. Translating gives CASSEVPGNTEAFF.

V and J are TRBV5-5 and TRBJ2-7; the D gene is possibly TRBD1 (5 bases). Germline-derived CDR1 and CDR2 are SGHKS and YYEKEE (reference sequence). This CDR3 is built from 15 residues. Trimming left V 6 bases short and J 3 bases short, with 19 bases between. CDR3 loop: CASTTQGNRNYEQYF. The DNA for the CDR3 is TGTGCCAGCACGACCCAGGGCAATCGTAACTACGAGCAGTACTTC.

This sequence joins TRBV7-2 and TRBJ2-1; 12 bases map to TRBD2. V was pared by 5 bases and J by 9 bases, with 8 bases of the junction left unmatched. From germline, CDR1 is SGHTA and CDR2 FQGNSA. The length of the CDR3 is 15 residues. CDR3 DNA: TGTGCCAGCAGCCGGAGACTAGCGGGAGATAGTGAGCAGTTCTTC. This codes for CASSRRLAGDSEQFF. The whole variable domain, filled in from reference TRBV7-2 and TRBJ2-1, reads GAGVSQSPSNKVTEKGKDVELRCDPISGHTALYWYRQSLGQGLEFLIYFQGNSAPDKSGLPSDRFSAERTGGSVSTLTIQRTQQEDSAVYLCASSRRLAGDSEQFFGPGTRLTVL.

J is TRBJ2-3 and V is TRBV5-1; 8 bases match TRBD2. Germline CDR1 SGHRS, CDR2 YFSETQ. V lost 4 bases to trimming and J lost 0 bases; unmatched junction nucleotides: 1. The CDR3 consists of 14 residues. CDR3 coding DNA: TGCGCCAGCAGCGGCGGGAGGAGCACAGATACGCAGTATTTT. It translates to CASSGGRSTDTQYF.

The V and J genes are TRBV14 and TRBJ1-1; D might be TRBD1 (6 bases). V was cut by 0 bases and J by 6 bases, with 14 bases left in between. Looked up from germline, CDR1 is SGHDN and CDR2 is FVKESK. The CDR3 extends over 15 amino acids. The CDR3 DNA reads TGTGCCAGCAGCCAAGATCGGGGGGGCGTCCCTGAAGCTTTCTTT. Translation: CASSQDRGGVPEAFF.

The gene calls are TRBV19 and TRBJ2-5; tentatively, D is TRBD1 (6 bases). In germline, CDR1 is LNHDA, CDR2 SQIVND (reference sequence). This CDR3 has 13 residues. The ends were cut back, 7 bases at V and 3 bases at J, with 12 bases in the middle. The CDR3 here is CASNRPGEETQYF. Here the CDR3 DNA reads TGTGCCAGTAACCGGCCAGGGGAAGAGACCCAGTACTTC.

V usage is TRBV5-4 and J usage is TRBJ2-1; a weak D match, TRBD2 (5 bases). Germline V lookup: CDR1 SGHNT, CDR2 YYREEE (reference sequence). V was trimmed by 5 bases and J by 0 bases, leaving 12 bases between them. This CDR3 contains 15 residues. Here the CDR3 reads CASSPGIGSYNEQFF. The CDR3, as DNA: TGTGCCAGCAGTCCGGGGATCGGCTCCTACAATGAGCAGTTCTTC.